This T cell receptor (beta chain) is from a study of T cell responses to AZD1222 COVID-19 vaccine. Findings of the study overall: Spike was spanned by vaccine-associated CD4 TCRs, which were dominant at 160-218 and 743-854. Per reports, nearly half of all spike-specific TCRs target regions that are unmutated in variants. Vaccination with two AZD1222 doses was followed by a rise in Spike-specific TCR breadth and depth. Most donors were white British, females outnumbered males, and clonal diversity was possibly underestimated.

With regard to this clone: Antigen: not known.

Libraries were prepared by immunoSEQ multiplex PCR; TCRdb keeps only in-frame clonotypes and omits some of them. In the table there are around 47,000 clones, roughly 77% of which are singletons. The source of this sequence is an adult who received the MenACWY meningococcal vaccine as a control. The sample in question was peripheral blood, obtained 28 days after the second dose of the MenACWY control vaccine.

CDR3 bases: TGTGCCAGCAGTCTCTCTACTTGGGGGCAAGAGACCCAGTACTTC. Encoded protein: CASSLSTWGQETQYF. V and J are TRBV7-9 and TRBJ2-5, with D perhaps given as TRBD1 or TRBD2 (5 bases each). Trimming removed 6 bases from V and 2 bases from J, with 16 bases in between. Looked up from germline, CDR1 is SEHNR and CDR2 is FQNEAQ (reference sequence). The CDR3 sequence is 15 residues long.